This T cell receptor beta chain was sequenced for a study of blood T cell repertoires in COVID-19. Overall study: Spain, Italy and the United States supplied samples that represented acute and convalescent COVID-19. PBMCs, B-cell-depleted T cells, or T cells provided the cDNA or gDNA that made up the material.

V was shortened by 1 base and J by 4 bases, with 19 bases between the two germline ends. CDR1 is SGHTA, CDR2 FQGTGA, per germline. This CDR3 is 17 amino acids long. As processed by the authors: Nucleated cell number was recorded as an estimate derived from reference gene primer amplification. The data were produced by immunoSEQ multiplex PCR, yet TCRdb's version contains in-frame clones alone and is incomplete. V and J calls and clone size come straight from that table; D and trimming were deduced from the DNA. The data contain 15,000 to 20,000 clones, around nine tenths of them singletons. The origin of this receptor is a man aged 60 to 75 with active COVID-19. Material for sequencing was peripheral blood. The V and J genes are TRBV7-3 and TRBJ1-1; tentatively, D is TRBD1 (5 bases). The CDR3 nucleotides read TGTGCCAGCAGCTTAAATCCTTATGAAGGGGCCGGCACTGAAGCTTTCTTT. Protein: CASSLNPYEGAGTEAFF.